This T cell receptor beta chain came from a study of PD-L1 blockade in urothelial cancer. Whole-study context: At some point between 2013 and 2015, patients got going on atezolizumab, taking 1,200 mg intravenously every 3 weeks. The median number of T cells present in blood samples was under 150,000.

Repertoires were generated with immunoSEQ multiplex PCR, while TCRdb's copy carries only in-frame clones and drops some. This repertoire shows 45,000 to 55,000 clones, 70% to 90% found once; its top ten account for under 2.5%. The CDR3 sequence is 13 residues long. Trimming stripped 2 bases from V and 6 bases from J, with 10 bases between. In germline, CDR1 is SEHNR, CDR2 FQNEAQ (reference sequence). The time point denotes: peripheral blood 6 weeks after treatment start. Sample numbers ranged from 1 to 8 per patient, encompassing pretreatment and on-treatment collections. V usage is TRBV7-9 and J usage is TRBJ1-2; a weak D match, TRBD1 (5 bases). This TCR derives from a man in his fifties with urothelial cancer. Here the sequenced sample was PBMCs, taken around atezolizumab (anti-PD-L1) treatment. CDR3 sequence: CASSLHPGDGYTF. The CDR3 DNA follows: TGTGCCAGCAGCTTACACCCGGGGGATGGCTACACCTTC.